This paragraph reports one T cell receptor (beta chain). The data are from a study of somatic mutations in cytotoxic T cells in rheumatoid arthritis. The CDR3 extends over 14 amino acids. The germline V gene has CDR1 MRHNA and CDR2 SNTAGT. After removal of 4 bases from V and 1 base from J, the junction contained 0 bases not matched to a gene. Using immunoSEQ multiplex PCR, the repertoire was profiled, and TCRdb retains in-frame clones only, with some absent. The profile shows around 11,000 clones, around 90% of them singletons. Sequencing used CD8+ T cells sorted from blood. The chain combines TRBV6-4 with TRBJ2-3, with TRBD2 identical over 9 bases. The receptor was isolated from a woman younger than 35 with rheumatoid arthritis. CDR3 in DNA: TGTGCCAGCAGTGTAGCGGGGGGCACAGATACGCAGTATTTT. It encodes CASSVAGGTDTQYF.